One and the same sample provided the 3 T cell receptor beta chains below, sequenced in a study of shared clonotypes between healthy human individuals (dated by TCRdb to the early 2020s). The library was generated by the immunoSEQ multiplex PCR assay. TCRdb took over this immuneACCESS table, retaining in-frame rearrangements with V and J assigned. Such tables are incomplete; in checked studies, under half of the missing clones stem from an unresolved V gene, and the remainder is unexplained. The table for this sample lists about 380,000 clones; roughly 96% of them were counted only once. In total, the top ten clones hold less than 0.35% of the sample. What was sequenced was memory CD8+ T cells sorted from blood. The sample's cell subset or site label, in plain terms: CD45RO+ cells pooled with CCR7-negative TemRA cells. The receptor set was obtained from a young man in good health.

This chain connects TRBV30 to TRBJ2-2; possible D gene TRBD2, 6 bases. Trimming took off 7 bases at V and 5 bases at J, with 14 bases between the two ends. Looked up from germline, CDR1 is GTSNPN and CDR2 is SVGIG (reference sequence). The CDR3 spans 13 residues. The CDR3 DNA sequence: TGTGCCTCTCCCGAGGGAGGAACCGGGGAGCTGTTTTTT. Translating it yields CASPEGGTGELFF.

V gene TRBV29-1 combines with J gene TRBJ2-5; D unresolved. V lost 5 bases and J lost 5, with 12 bases in between. This CDR3 region has 12 residues. Germline lookup yields CDR1 SQVTM and CDR2 ANQGSEA. The chain's CDR3 is CSVWAAAETQYF. The CDR3 DNA reads as TGCAGCGTTTGGGCAGCCGCCGAGACCCAGTACTTC.

CDR3 region: CASSVSGAINTEAFF. The CDR3 DNA follows: TGTGCCAGCAGCGTCTCCGGGGCGATCAACACTGAAGCTTTCTTT. The V and J genes are TRBV5-5 and TRBJ1-1, with a possible D match to TRBD1 (5 bases). Trimming left V 4 bases short and J 2 bases short, with 15 bases between. Per the germline V gene, CDR1 is SGHKS and CDR2 is YYEKEE (reference sequence). This CDR3 spans 15 amino acids.